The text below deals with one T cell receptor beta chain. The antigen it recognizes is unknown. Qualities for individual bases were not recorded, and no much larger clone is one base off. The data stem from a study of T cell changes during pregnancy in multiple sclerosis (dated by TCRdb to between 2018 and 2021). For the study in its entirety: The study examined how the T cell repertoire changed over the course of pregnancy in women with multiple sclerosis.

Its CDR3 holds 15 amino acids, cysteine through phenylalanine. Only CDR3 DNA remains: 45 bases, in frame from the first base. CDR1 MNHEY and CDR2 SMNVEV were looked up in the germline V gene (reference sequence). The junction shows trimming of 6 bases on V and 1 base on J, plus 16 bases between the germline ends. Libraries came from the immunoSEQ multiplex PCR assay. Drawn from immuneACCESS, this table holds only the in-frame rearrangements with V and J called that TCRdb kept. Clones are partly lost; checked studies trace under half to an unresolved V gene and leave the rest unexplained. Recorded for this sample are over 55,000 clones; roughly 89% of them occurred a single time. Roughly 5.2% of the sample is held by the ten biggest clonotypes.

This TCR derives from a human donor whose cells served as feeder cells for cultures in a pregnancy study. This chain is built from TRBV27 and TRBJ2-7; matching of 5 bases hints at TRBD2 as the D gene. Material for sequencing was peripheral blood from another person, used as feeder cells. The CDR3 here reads CASRKLGSSSYEQYF. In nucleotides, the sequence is TGTGCCAGCAGAAAACTAGGAAGCAGTTCCTACGAGCAGTACTTC.